This record concerns one T cell receptor (beta chain) sequence. Antigen: not known. This sample is part of a study of tumor-infiltrating lymphocytes in localized non-small cell lung cancer. The study, taken as a whole, reports: Immunotypes IM1 and IM2 had similar TCR-derived T-cell fractions. Compared with uninvolved lung, tumors showed higher T cell infiltration by TCRbeta sequencing.

CDR1 is GTSNPN, CDR2 SVGIG, per germline (reference sequence). With V trimmed by 2 bases and J by 5 bases, 8 bases remained unmatched. The CDR3 has 15 amino acids. This table comes from immunoSEQ multiplex PCR, and its TCRdb copy is limited to in-frame clones, with some not included. The sample consists of about 16,000 clones, approximately 70% of them appearing once. The TCR originated in a human donor with non-small cell lung cancer. The gene calls are TRBV30 and TRBJ2-2, with 7 bases fitting TRBD1. Sequencing input: lung tumor tissue. CDR3 loop: CAWSSYQGVTGELFF. CDR3 in DNA: TGTGCCTGGAGTTCGTACCAGGGGGTAACCGGGGAGCTGTTTTTT. The full variable domain, its missing parts supplied by reference TRBV30 and TRBJ2-2, is SQTIHQWPATLVQPVGSPLSLECTVEGTSNPNLYWYRQAAGRGLQLLFYSVGIGQISSEVPQNLSASRPQDRQFILSSKKLLLSDSGFYLCAWSSYQGVTGELFFGEGSRLTVL.